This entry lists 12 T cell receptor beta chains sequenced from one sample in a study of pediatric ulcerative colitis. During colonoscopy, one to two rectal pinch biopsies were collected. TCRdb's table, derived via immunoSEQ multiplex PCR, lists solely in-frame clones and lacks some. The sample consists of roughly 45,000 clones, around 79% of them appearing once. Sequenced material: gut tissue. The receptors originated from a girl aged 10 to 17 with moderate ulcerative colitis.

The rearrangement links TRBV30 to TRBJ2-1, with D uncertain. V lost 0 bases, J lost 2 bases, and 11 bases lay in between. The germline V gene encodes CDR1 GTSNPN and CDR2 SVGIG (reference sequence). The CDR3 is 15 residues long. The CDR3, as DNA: TGTGCCTGGAGTGTAGGGCACCCAGCCTACAATGAGCAGTTCTTC. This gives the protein CAWSVGHPAYNEQFF.

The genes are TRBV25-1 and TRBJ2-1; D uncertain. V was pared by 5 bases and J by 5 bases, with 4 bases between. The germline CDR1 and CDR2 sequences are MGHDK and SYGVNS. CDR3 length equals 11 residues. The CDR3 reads CASSRNNEQFF. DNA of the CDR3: TGTGCCAGCAGTAGAAACAATGAGCAGTTCTTC.

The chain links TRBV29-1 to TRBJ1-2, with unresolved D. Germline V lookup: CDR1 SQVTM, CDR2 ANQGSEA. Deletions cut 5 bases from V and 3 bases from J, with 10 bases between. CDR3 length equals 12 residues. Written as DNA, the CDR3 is TGCAGCGTTAGGGAACCGGACTATGGCTACACCTTC. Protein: CSVREPDYGYTF.

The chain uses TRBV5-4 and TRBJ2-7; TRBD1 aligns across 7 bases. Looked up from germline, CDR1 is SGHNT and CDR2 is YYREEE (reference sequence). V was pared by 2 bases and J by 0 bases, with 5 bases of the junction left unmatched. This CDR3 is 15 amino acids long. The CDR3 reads CASSLGTANSYEQYF. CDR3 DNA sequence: TGTGCCAGCAGCTTAGGGACAGCCAACTCCTACGAGCAGTACTTC.

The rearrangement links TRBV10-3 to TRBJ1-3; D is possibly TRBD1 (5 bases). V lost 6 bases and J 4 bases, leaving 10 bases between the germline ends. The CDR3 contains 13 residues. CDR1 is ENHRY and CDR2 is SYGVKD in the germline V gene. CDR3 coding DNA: TGTGCCATCAGGGGGGAGATCGGAAACACCATATATTTT. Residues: CAIRGEIGNTIYF.

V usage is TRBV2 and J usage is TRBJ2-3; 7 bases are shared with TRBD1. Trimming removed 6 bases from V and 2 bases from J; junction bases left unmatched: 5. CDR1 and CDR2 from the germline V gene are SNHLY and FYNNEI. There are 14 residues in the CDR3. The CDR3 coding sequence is TGTGCCAGCAGCCGGGACAGAGACACAGATACGCAGTATTTT. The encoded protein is CASSRDRDTDTQYF.

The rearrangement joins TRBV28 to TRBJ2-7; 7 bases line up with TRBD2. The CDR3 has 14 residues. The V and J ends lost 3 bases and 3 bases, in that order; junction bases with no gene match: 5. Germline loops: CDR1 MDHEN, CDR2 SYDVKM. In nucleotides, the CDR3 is TGTGCCAGCAGTTTTGCCGGGAGGTACTACGAGCAGTACTTC. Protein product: CASSFAGRYYEQYF.

The CDR3: CASSLYAGTGGSGELFF. The CDR3 bases are TGCGCCAGCAGCTTGTACGCCGGGACAGGGGGATCCGGGGAGCTGTTTTTT. This chain links TRBV5-1 with TRBJ2-2, with 11 bases lining up with TRBD1. Germline CDR1 reads SGHRS; CDR2 reads YFSETQ. V trimming: 1 base; J trimming: 6 bases; junction bases outside the gene matches: 8. This CDR3 is built from 17 residues.

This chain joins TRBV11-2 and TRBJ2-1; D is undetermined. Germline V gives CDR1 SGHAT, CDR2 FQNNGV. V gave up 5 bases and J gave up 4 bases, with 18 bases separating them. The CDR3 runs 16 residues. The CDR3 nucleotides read TGTGCCAGCAGCCCCCTAGGTGCGGACGATTACAATGAGCAGTTCTTC. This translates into CASSPLGADDYNEQFF.

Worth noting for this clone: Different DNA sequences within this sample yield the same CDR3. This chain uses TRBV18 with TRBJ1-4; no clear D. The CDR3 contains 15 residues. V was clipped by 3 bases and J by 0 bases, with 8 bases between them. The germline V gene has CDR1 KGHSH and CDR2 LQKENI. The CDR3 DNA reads TGTGCCAGCTCACCGGACGGGACAACTAATGAAAAACTGTTTTTT. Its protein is CASSPDGTTNEKLFF.

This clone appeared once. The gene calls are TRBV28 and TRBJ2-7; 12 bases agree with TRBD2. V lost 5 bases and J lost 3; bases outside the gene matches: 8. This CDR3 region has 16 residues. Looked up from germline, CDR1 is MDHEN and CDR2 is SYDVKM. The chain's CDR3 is CASSVRATSGSYEQYF. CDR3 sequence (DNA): TGTGCCAGCAGTGTCAGGGCGACTAGCGGGAGCTACGAGCAGTACTTC.

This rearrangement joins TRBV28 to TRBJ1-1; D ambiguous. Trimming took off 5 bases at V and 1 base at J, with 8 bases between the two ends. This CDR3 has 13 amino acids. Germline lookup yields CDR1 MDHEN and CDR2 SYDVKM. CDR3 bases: TGTGCCAGCAGTCTCACACAGAACACTGAAGCTTTCTTT. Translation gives CASSLTQNTEAFF.